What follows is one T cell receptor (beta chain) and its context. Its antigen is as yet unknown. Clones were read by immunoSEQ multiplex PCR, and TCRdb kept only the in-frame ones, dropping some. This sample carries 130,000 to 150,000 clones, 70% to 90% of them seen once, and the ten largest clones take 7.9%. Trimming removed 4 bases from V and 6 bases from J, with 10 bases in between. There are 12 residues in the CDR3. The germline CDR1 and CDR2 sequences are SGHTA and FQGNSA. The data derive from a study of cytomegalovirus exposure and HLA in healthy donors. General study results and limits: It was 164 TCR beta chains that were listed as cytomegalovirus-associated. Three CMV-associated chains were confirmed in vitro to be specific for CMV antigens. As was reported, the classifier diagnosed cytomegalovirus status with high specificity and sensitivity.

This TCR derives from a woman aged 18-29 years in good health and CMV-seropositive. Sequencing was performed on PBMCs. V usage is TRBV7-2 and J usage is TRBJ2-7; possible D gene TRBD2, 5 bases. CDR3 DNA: TGTGCCAGCAGCTCCAGGACTGGCGAGCAGTACTTC. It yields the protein CASSSRTGEQYF.